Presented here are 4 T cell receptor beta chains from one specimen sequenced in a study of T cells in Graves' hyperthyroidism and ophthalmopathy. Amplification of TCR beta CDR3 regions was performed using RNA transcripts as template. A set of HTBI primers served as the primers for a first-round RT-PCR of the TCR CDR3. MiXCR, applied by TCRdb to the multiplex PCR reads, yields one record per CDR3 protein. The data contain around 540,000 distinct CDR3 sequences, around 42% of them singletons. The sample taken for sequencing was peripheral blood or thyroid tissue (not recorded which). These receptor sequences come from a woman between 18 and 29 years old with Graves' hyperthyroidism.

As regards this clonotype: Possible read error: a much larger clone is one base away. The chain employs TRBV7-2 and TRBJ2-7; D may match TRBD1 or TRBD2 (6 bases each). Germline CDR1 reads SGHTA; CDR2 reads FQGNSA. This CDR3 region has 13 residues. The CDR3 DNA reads TGTGCCACATCTGGGGGGACAAAGTACGGGCAGTACTTC. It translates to CATSGGTKYGQYF.

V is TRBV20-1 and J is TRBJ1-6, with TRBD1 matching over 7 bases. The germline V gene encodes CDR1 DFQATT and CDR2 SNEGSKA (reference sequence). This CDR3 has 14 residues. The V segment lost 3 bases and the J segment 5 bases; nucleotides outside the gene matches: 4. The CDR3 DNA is TGCAGTGCTAGTTTAGACAGGGATAATTCACCCCTCCACTTT. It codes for CSASLDRDNSPLHF.

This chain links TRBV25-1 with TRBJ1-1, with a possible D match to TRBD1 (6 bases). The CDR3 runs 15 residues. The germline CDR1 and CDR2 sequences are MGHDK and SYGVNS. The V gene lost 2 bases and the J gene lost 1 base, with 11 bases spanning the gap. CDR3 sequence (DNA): TGTGCCAGCAGTGAACATGGGGGCGAGAACACTGAAGCTTTCTTT. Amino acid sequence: CASSEHGGENTEAFF.

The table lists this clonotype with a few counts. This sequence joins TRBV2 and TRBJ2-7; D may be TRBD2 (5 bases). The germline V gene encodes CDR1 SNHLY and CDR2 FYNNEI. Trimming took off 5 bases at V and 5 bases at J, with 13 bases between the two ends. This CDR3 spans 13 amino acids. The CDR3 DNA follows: TGTGCCAGCAGTCCCCCCGCTAGCAACGAGCAGTACTTC. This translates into CASSPPASNEQYF.